Listed below are T cell receptor beta chains from one sample, sequenced in a study of blood T cell repertoires in COVID-19. This table comes from immunoSEQ multiplex PCR, and its TCRdb copy is limited to in-frame clones, with some not included. Of 50,000 to 75,000 clones listed, around 82% were seen once; the top ten hold roughly 6.7%. Material: peripheral blood. The receptor source for this set is a man aged 60-69 years with acute or convalescent COVID-19. CDR3s include the opening cysteine and the closing phenylalanine or tryptophan. Size tells how often a clone was seen (once, few, many) or the class of an expanded clone, and some rows leave it out.

cdr3_aa	j_call	v_call	clone_size
CASSPGQSNLYEQYF	TRBJ2-7	TRBV9	-
CASRLAGGGPFF	TRBJ2-1	TRBV6-5	-
CAIGKDREAYGYTF	TRBJ1-2	TRBV10-3	-
CASRALGGNTGELFF	TRBJ2-2	TRBV6-6	-
CASSSGGQRTGNEQFF	TRBJ2-1	TRBV7-3	once
CSVEVGRLEQYF	TRBJ2-7	TRBV29-1	-
CASKGLAGGEETQYF	TRBJ2-5	TRBV19	-
CATGLAGGISTDTQYF	TRBJ2-3	TRBV10-3	-
CASSQGYSNQPQHF	TRBJ1-5	TRBV11-2	-
CASSSARLAGDTGELFF	TRBJ2-2	TRBV7-9	many
CASTTGYSGNTIYF	TRBJ1-3	TRBV6-5	-
CASLSGGVTYNEQFF	TRBJ2-1	TRBV5-6	-
CASSHNSGGAGNIQYF	TRBJ2-4	TRBV14	-
CASSGGPGQGEAFF	TRBJ1-1	TRBV3-1/TRBV3-2	-
CASSFGGTVKAFF	TRBJ1-1	TRBV12-3/TRBV12-4	-
CASSGSAGGYNEQFF	TRBJ2-1	TRBV9	-
CAWSVQTGGPNEKLFF	TRBJ1-4	TRBV30	once
CATSRVDSYEQYF	TRBJ2-7	TRBV15	-
CARRQGFDEQYF	TRBJ2-7	TRBV10-3	-
CSVMSRGLPYEQYF	TRBJ2-7	TRBV29-1	-
CASRGTGRRAFF	TRBJ1-1	TRBV12-3/TRBV12-4	-
CATETSGAGTQYF	TRBJ2-5	TRBV19	-
CAIRQGGPDTQYF	TRBJ2-3	TRBV6-5	-
CAWSVNAGNTEAFF	TRBJ1-1	TRBV30	-
CASTENLANEQFF	TRBJ2-1	TRBV5-1	-
CASSAGLAGGYNEQFF	TRBJ2-1	TRBV11-2	-
CASSRPGEGYAGYTF	TRBJ1-2	TRBV19	-
CASSSGESRTGELFF	TRBJ2-2	TRBV5-1	-
CASSLGGAVETQYF	TRBJ2-5	TRBV28	-
CSVEALLAGAETQYF	TRBJ2-5	TRBV29-1	-
CATSRRREQPQHF	TRBJ1-5	TRBV15	-
CSVKKVGQSTEAFF	TRBJ1-1	TRBV29-1	-
CASSPSLGQSNYGYTF	TRBJ1-2	TRBV18	-
CASSIGFGNTIYF	TRBJ1-3	TRBV19	-
CASSSGLGNTIYF	TRBJ1-3	TRBV2	-
CATSDTGTGEDTQYF	TRBJ2-3	TRBV24-1	few
CASSQGHTDTQYF	TRBJ2-3	TRBV19	-
CASRDRGRGYTF	TRBJ1-2	TRBV28	-
CAAAGLSGGRETQYF	TRBJ2-5	TRBV6-5	-
CASTSSGPVGQFF	TRBJ2-1	TRBV14	once
CASSLVQRGAPGELFF	TRBJ2-2	TRBV7-3	-
CASSSGQGRADTQYF	TRBJ2-3	TRBV11-3	-
CASSQSRAGGLNEQFF	TRBJ2-1	TRBV23-1	-
CASSSGLGGVKAFF	TRBJ1-1	TRBV6-5	few
CASSLRSISYEQYF	TRBJ2-7	TRBV27	few
CASSIRLEPYNEQFF	TRBJ2-1	TRBV19	-
CAWSRTGGGGEQYF	TRBJ2-7	TRBV30	-
CASSSRDKNTEAFF	TRBJ1-1	TRBV7-9	few
CATGQGNYGYTF	TRBJ1-2	TRBV2	-
CSAGQGGYGYTF	TRBJ1-2	TRBV29-1	-
CASSLDVPDRGDETQYF	TRBJ2-5	TRBV7-6	-
CASSQSPSGGRYEQYF	TRBJ2-7	TRBV3-1/TRBV3-2	-
CASSPRQGNSGNTIYF	TRBJ1-3	TRBV18	-
CAWNRALNEKLFF	TRBJ1-4	TRBV30	-
CASSRTGSATYEQYF	TRBJ2-7	TRBV7-2	-
CASSRGQGSYEQYF	TRBJ2-7	TRBV5-4	few
CASSPTGSPNEKLFF	TRBJ1-4	TRBV5-1	-
CASSEQLNQPQHF	TRBJ1-5	TRBV6-4	-
CASSLGRWGNRTDTQYF	TRBJ2-3	TRBV11-2	once
CASSLAITEAFF	TRBJ1-1	TRBV7-2	few